Sequencing of this T cell receptor (beta chain) was carried out in a study of breast tumors, draining lymph nodes, adjacent tissues. General observations from the study: Tumors had less TCR diversity than lymph nodes, more than nontumor tissue. The lymph node origin of tumor T cells was framed as consistent with a hypothesis, not demonstrated. Luminal-like breast cancer showed significantly greater tumor-nontumor repertoire similarity than basal-like breast cancer did.

Breast cancer patients provided tissue from their axillary draining lymph nodes. TCRdb re-called the multiplex PCR reads with MiXCR, one entry per CDR3 protein. The table lists some 85,000 distinct CDR3 sequences, approximately 31% of them singletons. This clonotype was counted many times. Its target is unknown. The sequenced sample was axillary lymph node tissue. The source is a female donor with breast cancer. Some clones in this sample may be carry-over from other donors' samples.

The CDR3 here is CASSLVASGYNEQFF. For the CDR3, the DNA is TGTGCCAGCAGCTTAGTGGCTAGCGGGTACAATGAGCAGTTCTTC. The V gene is TRBV11-1, the J gene TRBJ2-1; 8 bases align to TRBD2. V dropped 1 base and J dropped 4; count of bases not matched to a gene: 3. Germline V gene sequence: CDR1 SGHAT, CDR2 FQDESV (reference sequence). The CDR3 has 15 residues.